This TCR beta chain originates from a study of regulatory T cells in long-lasting Graves disease. Regarding time point: newly diagnosed GD, antithyroid drugs for less than 3 months. Making the TCR library involved RNA that had been extracted from PBMCs. Study-wide findings and caveats: Favored gene segments in persistent disease were TRBV28, TRBJ1-2 and TRBJ2-5.

Germline CDR1 is LNHDA and CDR2 is SQIVND (reference sequence). Trimming pared 0 bases from V and 0 bases from J, leaving 5 bases between. There are 14 residues in the CDR3. The TCR beta library used iRepertoire HTBI primers with Arm-PCR amplification of CDR3. One entry per CDR3 protein results from TCRdb running MiXCR on the multiplex PCR reads. Of around 250,000 distinct CDR3 sequences listed, around 18% are singletons. Ten or more counts support this clonotype. The antigen remains unidentified. The source is a female donor with Graves disease. The J gene is TRBJ1-2, the V gene TRBV19; D not certain. The sample was peripheral blood mononuclear cells (PBMCs), taken at new diagnosis, from a patient treated with antithyroid drugs. The CDR3: CASSIDNSNYGYTF. The CDR3 DNA is TGTGCCAGTAGTATAGACAATTCTAACTATGGCTACACCTTC.